This T cell receptor beta chain was found in a study of cytomegalovirus exposure and HLA in healthy donors. Findings of the study overall: The study designated 150 or so TCR beta chains cytomegalovirus-associated. High specificity and sensitivity for cytomegalovirus status were reported for the classifier.

Both 60 Vbeta primers and 13 Jbeta primers went into the PCR. TCRdb keeps only in-frame clones here, not all; method: immunoSEQ multiplex PCR. Here the sample table reports around 140,000 clones. The V gene's germline CDR1 is SEHNR and CDR2 FQNEAQ (reference sequence). The V gene end was trimmed by 6 bases and the J gene end by 7 bases; junction bases not matched to a gene: 4. The CDR3 spans 13 residues. Note on this clone: What it recognizes is unknown.

This sequence was found in a male donor in good health and CMV-seronegative. The sequencing sample was made of PBMCs. The gene calls are TRBV7-9 and TRBJ2-7; TRBD1 aligns across 12 bases. The CDR3 loop is CASRGQGAVEQYF. The CDR3 bases are TGTGCCAGCAGGGGACAGGGGGCGGTTGAGCAGTACTTC.